These 2 T cell receptor beta chains were sequenced from one sample in a study of cytomegalovirus exposure and HLA in healthy donors. PCR was performed using 60 Vbeta and 13 Jbeta primers. Generated by immunoSEQ multiplex PCR, the TCRdb table keeps only in-frame clones and is missing some. The top ten clones hold around 2.1% of a sample with 90,000 to 120,000 clones, 65% to 85% of them seen once. Sequencing input: PBMCs. The receptors were sampled from a man younger than 45 in good health and CMV-seronegative.

This clone has just a few counts. The chain uses TRBV6-1 and TRBJ2-2, with a weak D call TRBD1 (5 bases). The CDR3 length is 17 residues. V dropped 3 bases and J dropped 4 bases, with 18 bases sitting between them. The germline gives CDR1 MNHNS, CDR2 SASEGT. CDR3 region: CASSDKSRAPGTGELFF. In nucleotides, the CDR3 is TGTGCCAGCAGTGACAAATCCAGGGCCCCGGGCACCGGGGAGCTGTTTTTT.

This clone was picked up a small number of times. V gene TRBV27 combines with J gene TRBJ2-3; tentatively, D is TRBD1 (5 bases). V was cut by 5 bases and J by 10 bases, with 19 bases left in between. The length of the CDR3 is 14 residues. Looked up from germline, CDR1 is MNHEY and CDR2 is SMNVEV (reference sequence). The CDR3 protein is CASSPRLGQGAQYF. The CDR3 DNA follows: TGTGCCAGCAGTCCCCGGTTAGGTCAGGGCGCGCAGTATTTT.